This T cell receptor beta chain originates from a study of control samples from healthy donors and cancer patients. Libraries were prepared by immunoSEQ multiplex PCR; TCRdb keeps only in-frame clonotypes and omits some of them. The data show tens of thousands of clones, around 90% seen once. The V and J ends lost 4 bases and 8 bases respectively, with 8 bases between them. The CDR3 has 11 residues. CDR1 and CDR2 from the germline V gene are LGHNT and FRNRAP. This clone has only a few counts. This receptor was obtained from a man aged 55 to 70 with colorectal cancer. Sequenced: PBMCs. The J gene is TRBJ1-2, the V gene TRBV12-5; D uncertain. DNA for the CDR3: TGTGCTAGTGGTTCCACAATCGGCTACACCTTC. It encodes CASGSTIGYTF. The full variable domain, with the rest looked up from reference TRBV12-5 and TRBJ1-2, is DARVTQTPRHKVTEMGQEVTMRCQPILGHNTVFWYRQTMMQGLELLAYFRNRAPLDDSGMPKDRFSAEMPDATLATLKIQPSEPRDSAVYFCASGSTIGYTFGSGTRLTVV.